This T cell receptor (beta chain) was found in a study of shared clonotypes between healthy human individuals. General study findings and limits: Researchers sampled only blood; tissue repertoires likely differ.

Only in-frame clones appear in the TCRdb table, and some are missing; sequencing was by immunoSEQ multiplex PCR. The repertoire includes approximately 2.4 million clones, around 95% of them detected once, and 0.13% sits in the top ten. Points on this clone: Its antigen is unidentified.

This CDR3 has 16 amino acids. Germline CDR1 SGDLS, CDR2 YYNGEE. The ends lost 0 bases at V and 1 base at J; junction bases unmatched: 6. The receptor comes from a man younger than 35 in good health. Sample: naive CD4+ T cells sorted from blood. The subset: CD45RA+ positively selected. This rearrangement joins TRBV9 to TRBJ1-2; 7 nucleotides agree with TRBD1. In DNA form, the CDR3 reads TGTGCCAGCAGCGTAGGGACAGGATCACTTAACTATGGCTACACCTTC. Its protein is CASSVGTGSLNYGYTF.